This T cell receptor (beta chain) emerged from a study of shared clonotypes between healthy human individuals (dated by TCRdb to about 2020). About the study as a whole: The cohort included a few men and a couple of women between 18 and 49 years of age. To estimate repertoire size and how much clonotypes are shared between individuals, the study performed deep sequencing of blood TCR repertoires from a handful of healthy adults. Different laboratories and diverse techniques were used to prepare libraries and sequence TCR repertoires, to increase sequencing depth and limit assay-specific biases. Between about 0.8 and 9.5 billion PBMCs per donor were obtained by leukapheresis. Per donor, three plates each were used for CD4 naive and CD4 memory, two for CD8 naive, and one for CD8 memory. The investigation overall reported the following: Pairwise subsampling indicated that sequencing depth was expected to affect the degree of clonotype sharing among donors. The genetic and exposure-history diversity represented was limited by the small number of donors. When several donors were compared, the shared fraction of clonotypes was around 5% for naive CD4, approximately 3.5% for naive CD8, 2.3% for memory CD4, and 0.4% for memory CD8. Compared with non-shared clonotypes, the clonotypes found in all four sorted-subset donors had higher generation probabilities. Naive subsets generally had larger estimated clonotype richness than memory subsets. Rarefaction of sorted-subset datasets indicated incomplete sequencing despite the large sequencing depth. Sampling was restricted to blood, and TCR repertoires in tissue are likely to differ from TCR repertoires in blood.

Using the deep immunoSEQ assay, multiplex PCR amplified TCR CDR3 regions from genomic DNA. Extracted genomic DNA from each cell subset was spread evenly across all wells of several immunoSEQ 96-well plates, with each plate serving as a replicate. For sorted subsets, each replicate PCR was loaded with about 200 ng genomic DNA, equivalent to about 30,000 T cell genomes. Purified libraries were quantified with a Qubit 3.0 fluorometer, sized on a Bioanalyzer 2100, and re-quantified with the KAPA Library Quantification kit. Every immunoSEQ 96-well plate was sequenced on a separate single-read 150-cycle Illumina NextSeq 550 flow cell. In the authors' own workflow: The immunoSEQ output contained only junctional sequences without quality scores, so filtering could not match that applied to full-length reads. Sequences were annotated with PyIR, a Python wrapper for IgBLAST v1.9, and V/J genes and CDR3 were assigned using IMGT germline references. Reads were removed for weak V/J assignments (E-value above 1e-6), missing CDR3, stop codons, out-of-frame junctions, or ambiguous translated residues. V3J clonotypes were defined as sequences sharing the same inferred V gene, J gene, and CDR3 amino acid sequence. To compute the percentage overlap between repertoires, the number of shared unique clonotypes was divided by the size of the smaller repertoire. Richness of each repertoire was evaluated using RTK rarefaction, the Chao1 estimator, and Recon v2.1 estimates of unobserved clonotypes. Generation probabilities for all TCRbeta clonotypes obtained by the gDNA method from four donors were computed using OLGA. Drawn from immuneACCESS, this table holds only the in-frame rearrangements with V and J called that TCRdb kept. Clones are partly lost; checked studies trace under half to an unresolved V gene and leave the rest unexplained. The D gene and trimming were derived from the DNA, and the V and J assignments and clone size from that table. The table for this sample lists over a million clones; roughly 97% of them were counted only once. Approximately 1.1% of the sample is taken by the ten largest.

Relative to germline, V is missing 0 bases and J is missing 8 bases, with 16 bases of the junction outside any gene match. From the germline V gene, CDR1 is MGHRA and CDR2 is YSYEKL. The CDR3 starts with the cysteine, ends with the phenylalanine, and has 18 residues. Only CDR3 DNA remains: 54 bases, in frame from the first base. With respect to this clone: Its target antigen remains unknown. Per-base quality was not reported, and no clone a single base away is much larger than it.

Healthy HIV-negative adults with no recently reported acute infections or vaccinations were included as donors. Every donor was a Caucasian adult residing in Nashville, Tennessee, USA. CD4+ T cells were enriched by magnetic negative selection; naive cells were then positively selected on CD45RA, and the negative fraction formed the memory subset. Blood was collected by leukapheresis, and PBMCs were isolated by Ficoll-Histopaque density gradient centrifugation and then cryopreserved in liquid nitrogen vapor phase. Purity and quantity of every magnetically sorted T cell population were checked by analytical flow cytometry. Genomic DNA was isolated from each sorted fraction and quantified by UV absorbance on a Nanodrop 2000c.

The sequenced sample consisted of naive CD4+ T cells sorted from blood. The sample's cell subset or site label is to be understood as: CD45RA+ positively selected. The receptor was derived from a man aged 25-40 years in good health. In this chain, TRBV4-1 is recombined with TRBJ2-1; 7 of the junction bases match TRBD2. The CDR3 in this case is CASSQDTRGETRRDEQFF. The DNA reads as follows: TGCGCCAGCAGCCAAGATACCCGGGGGGAGACGCGGCGCGATGAGCAGTTCTTC.